This T cell receptor (beta chain) stems from a study of persistence of HIV-infected CD4 T cells (dated by TCRdb to about 2020). Regarding the research as a whole: CMV- and HIV-1 Gag-responding CD4+ T cells were isolated from ART-treated individuals so that antigen-driven clonal expansion of HIV-1-infected cells could be examined. The median time the participants had spent on suppressive ART was over 7 years. Apart from a couple of participants who underwent leukapheresis at a single time point, peripheral blood samples of up to about 180 mL were collected from participants at multiple time points. TCRbeta sequencing assessed the clonality of all cells in each sorted population, while proviral sequencing assessed the clonality of infected cells. For the TCR cluster analysis across participants, 8 or 9 participants were included for CMV and 6 or 7 participants for Gag. What the work shows at the level of the full study, not this receptor alone: Only a small number of individuals took part in the study, and only a limited range of antigens was tested. Within the same sorted populations, how oligoclonal the TCRs were correlated with how oligoclonal the proviruses were. Significantly lower TCRbeta richness was observed in CMV- and Gag-responding cells than in anti-CD3/anti-CD28-responding cells, and higher oligoclonality was observed in CMV-responding cells than in CD3/CD28-stimulated and Gag-responding cells. Antigen-responding cells were enriched for expanded CDR3beta sequences that were degenerate, which suggests that CD4+ responses to CMV and Gag underwent convergent selection. Restriction of bulk TCR analyses to the rare CMV-responding cells that actually carried HIV-1 proviruses was not possible.

With regard to this clone: Its antigen remains undetermined. Per-base quality was not reported, and no clone a single base away is much larger than it.

The treatment or condition tag for this specimen amounts to: suppressive antiretroviral therapy. Cells were stimulated with lysates of CMV-infected fibroblasts at around 10 ug/mL. Memory populations depleted of antigen-responding cells were obtained by sorting nonresponding CD40L-negative CD69-negative CD45RO-high memory CD4+ T cells. Participants were HIV-1-infected adults who started suppressive ART during chronic infection. For at least 4 years, participants had undetectable plasma HIV-1 RNA, below 50 copies/mL. To be included, participants needed a CD4+ T cell count above 400 cells/uL and a positive CMV serology. Before stimulation, PBMCs were isolated using density centrifugation and then depleted of CD8+ T cells. For roughly 18 hours, CD8-depleted PBMCs were stimulated with anti-CD28/CD49d costimulation, a CD40-blocking antibody, and enfuvirtide, which was added to prevent new infections. Cell sorting was done on a Beckman Coulter MoFlo Legacy or XDP sorter, and dead cells were excluded with propidium iodide. The QIAamp DNA Mini Kit was used for genomic DNA extraction from samples above one million cells, and the Quick-DNA Microprep Kit was used otherwise.

The CDR3 runs 15 amino acids, cysteine and phenylalanine included. The kept DNA is CDR3 alone, 45 bases in frame from the first base. A distance of 18 bases separates the germline ends of V and J, which lose 5 bases and 5 bases respectively. The germline V gene provides CDR1 MNHEY and CDR2 SVGAGI. The immunoSEQ hsTCRB assay version 4 in survey mode was used to sequence TCRbeta repertoires from genomic DNA. For TCRbeta sequencing, genomic DNA was diluted to around 11 ng/uL, with up to roughly 1 ug used per sample. The study's own analysis went as follows. Analysis of the TCRbeta data was done in ImmunoSeq Analyzer 3.0, and diversity was computed on productive nucleotide rearrangements. Lower-bound TCR diversity was estimated with the improved Chao index, and clonality with the Gini coefficient using the Immunarch R package. When different nucleotide rearrangements encoded the same CDR3beta amino acid sequence, each rearrangement was treated as a distinct clonotype. TCRbeta sequences significantly enriched in antigen-responding cells relative to anti-CD3/anti-CD28-activated cells were identified by differential abundance analysis. GLIPH2 grouped TCRs by predicted peptide-MHC specificity, both within each participant and across combined participant data sets. TCRdb retrieved this table from immuneACCESS and kept in-frame rearrangements only. Not all clones are present; in checked studies, unresolved V genes account for under half, and no reason is known for the remainder. The V and J calls and clone size come from that table; D and trimming were worked out from the DNA. In this sample the table shows 37,000 or so clones, 65% to 85% of which occur a single time. The ten largest clonotypes hold approximately 1.5% of the sample.

Sequencing used CD4+ T cells sorted from PBMCs after approximately 19-hour stimulation, obtained from a patient who received antiretroviral therapy. Read against the paper, the sample's cell subset or site label means: CD40L-CD69- CD45RO-high memory CD4 T cells not responding to CMV lysate. The chain is made from TRBV6-5 and TRBJ2-5, with the D gene tentatively TRBD1 or TRBD2, based on 5 matching bases in each. The sequence was obtained from an adult man with HIV who was CMV-seropositive. The DNA sequence follows: TGTGCCAGCAGTACGGGGCAGGCAAGGAGGGAGACCCAGTACTTC. Its amino acids are CASSTGQARRETQYF.